This T cell receptor beta chain was observed in a study of cytomegalovirus exposure and HLA in healthy donors (dated by TCRdb to 2016 to 2017). Regarding the complete study: An earlier analysis of some 550 of the donors reported about 290 Gb of sequence data and roughly 100 million unique TCR beta sequences from about 179 million T cells. An early release that covered roughly 600 HLA-typed donors contained around 330 gigabases of sequencing data and roughly 84 million unique TCR sequences. Of the approximately 400 genotyped donors, approximately 80% were placed in the genetic ancestry cluster associated with self-reported Caucasian donors. The study was designed to test whether signatures of past pathogen exposure could be identified by cataloging public T cell receptors. Using immunosequencing, the study profiled T cell repertoires from 640 or so subjects and related those repertoires to cytomegalovirus serostatus. In addition to the first cohort of 500 to 850 subjects, a separate validation cohort of under 150 different subjects was used. To predict cytomegalovirus infection status, the study combined high-throughput TCR immunosequencing, statistical association of individual TCRs with disease status, and machine learning. In a later analysis, previously published TCR beta repertoires from 550 to 700 donors were re-analyzed and high-resolution HLA genotyping was added so that TCR occurrence patterns could be studied. In the later analysis, no new phenotypic data were used to find candidate immune exposures; instead, reliance was placed on TCR beta sequences and their occurrence across donors. An earlier analysis of 587 of the donors used high-throughput TCR beta sequencing to judge whether each TCR beta V gene segment behaved as functional or pseudogenic. Donor age, sex, ethnicity and CMV serostatus were compiled together with the repertoire data. Genome-wide SNP genotypes for about 65% of the 666 donors were used in a later genetic analysis, which treated that subset as a discovery cohort. All discovery cohort repertoires had been generated using a single sequencing platform. Both class I and class II loci were covered by HLA typing, at four-digit resolution. Typing coverage varied by locus: about 629-640 donors for A, B, C, DRB1 and DQB1; more than 500 for DQA1; about 570 for DPA1; 450 to 480 for DPB1. Roughly five DR-DQ haplotypes were handled as single units for association and clustering because linkage in the cohort was strong. Across 398 genotyped donors of the cohort, an average of 235,054 unique TCR beta nucleotide sequences per donor were sequenced, and 15% to 20% of those sequences were non-productive. General findings and caveats noted by the study authors: It was suggested by the authors that the approach could potentially be generalized to other disease states and immunological phenotypes. HLA typing was unavailable for some donors at each locus, so association tests used only the typed subset. A further reported finding was that TCR beta sequences accurately predicted the HLA-A and HLA-B alleles for most subjects in the first cohort. Across donors, most TCR sequences were observed very rarely, whereas some public TCRs were present in many individuals. The classifier was reported to diagnose cytomegalovirus status with high specificity and sensitivity in both the original cohort and the validation cohort. For the cohort, immune exposure information was limited to CMV serostatus. Because the 87-base-pair reads could not distinguish some IMGT-functional V segments, including TRBV6-2 and TRBV6-3, those segments were excluded. A later analysis found that HLA-associated TCR beta chains were more clonally expanded and had lower generation probabilities than equally common non-associated chains. In a later analysis, most CMV-associated TCR beta chains were found to appear HLA-restricted, with HLA associations seemingly driven largely by CMV exposure. A cluster of highly shared sequence variants was judged likely to represent a technical artifact of the sequencing pipeline. In a later analysis, TCR association rates were found to vary across HLA loci, with the most associated TCRs seen for DRB1 alleles and the fewest for HLA-C alleles. Correlated functional status among segregating V segments might reflect linkage disequilibrium, but an unknown experimental factor could not be ruled out. In an earlier analysis of around 500 of the donors, most TCR beta V segments appeared in productive rearrangements about 87% or about 30% of the time, broadly matching IMGT annotations. According to a later genetic analysis, donors in an Asian-associated ancestry cluster had fewer N-insertions in productive TCRs than the approximately 700-donor mean. The cohort was sequenced for TCR beta chains only, and without alpha or paired-chain data the features that could be detected were limited. Assigning TCR associations to individual alleles was difficult when HLA alleles, especially DR and DQ, strongly co-occurred. Sequencing depth was assumed to be roughly uniform across donors in the presence/absence analyses, though that assumption may not hold. An association between a missense DCLRE1C variant and V-gene and J-gene trimming of TCR beta chains was found in a later genetic analysis and replicated in an independent cohort. A later analysis reported that several top co-occurrence clusters appeared linked to parvovirus B19, influenza, CMV and Epstein-Barr virus. In vitro tests confirmed that a few of the cytomegalovirus-associated TCR beta chains recognize cytomegalovirus antigens. In a later analysis, 15,000 to 20,000 TCR beta sequences were associated with specific HLA alleles at a false discovery rate of 0.05. The study listed over 150 TCR beta chains as associated with cytomegalovirus. Approximately 18 rarely observed V segments, including chromosome 9 orphons, were excluded from the earlier analysis of about 500 of the donors because counts were too low.

In regard to this clone: No cognate antigen has been identified for it. Qualities for individual bases were not recorded, and no much larger clone is one base off.

In total, over 600 healthy bone marrow donors made up the cohort. At the time of sampling, every cohort member was nominally healthy, though immune exposures that went unrecorded were likely present. The donor was CMV seronegative and was included in the group of 352 seronegative cohort members. Each donor provided a peripheral blood sample, and peripheral blood mononuclear cells were used for TCR beta sequencing. The Qiagen DNeasy Blood Extraction Kit was used to extract genomic DNA from the blood cell samples. Via the germline V gene, CDR1 is SGHTA and CDR2 FQGTGA. The CDR3 covers 19 residues, taking in both the cysteine and the phenylalanine. The only DNA kept is the CDR3, 57 bases in frame from the first base. Trimming removed 5 bases from V and 0 bases from J, leaving 25 bases between the germline ends. The library came from the immunoSEQ multiplex PCR assay. For the multiplex PCR, a mixture combining 60 forward primers for TCR Vbeta segments and 13 reverse primers for TCR Jbeta segments was used. The CDR3 region of rearranged TCR beta genes was amplified from genomic DNA with a multiplex PCR assay. The amplified TCR beta libraries were sequenced on the Illumina HiSeq System as 87-base-pair reads. The authors' analysis ran thus. In a later analysis, tens of millions of unique TCR beta chains were counted across the 500 to 850 repertoires, and roughly 10 million of these chains were shared by at least two donors. Raw reads were error-corrected and collapsed into unique sequences by a nearest-neighbor algorithm in which closely related sequences were merged to remove PCR and sequencing errors. CDR3 sequences were aligned to IMGT reference sequences to assign V, D and J gene segments. For a sequence to be retained, at least a six-nucleotide match to both a V gene segment and a J gene segment was required. A rearrangement was called productive if the CDR3 had no stop codons and remained in frame with V and J, and every other rearrangement was called non-productive. Following IMGT convention, CDR3 was defined as the stretch from the second conserved V-encoded cysteine to the conserved J-encoded phenylalanine. Sequences without an unambiguous match to a single V gene segment were excluded from the earlier analysis of 500 to 700 of the donors. In an earlier analysis of around 600 of the donors, V segments were called functional above 56.7% productive rearrangements and were called segregating when the between-donor standard deviation exceeded 5%. A statistical classification framework was developed to diagnose cytomegalovirus status using the catalog of TCR beta chain sequences. V and J gene assignment, in a later analysis, came from comparing TCR nucleotide sequences with IMGT/GENE-DB human TR gene sequences. A later analysis assigned CDR3 sequences and most-parsimonious VDJ recombination scenarios with the TCRdist pipeline. In a later analysis, each TCR beta chain was defined by its CDR3 amino acid sequence together with its V-gene family, and reads without a unique V-gene family were excluded. As a way to deal with suspected cross-contamination and a sequencing artifact, a later analysis dropped 450 to 600 nucleotide sequences that were highly shared and had low generation probability. For each public chain, a later analysis derived a clonal expansion index from normalized ranks of inferred template counts within each repertoire. A later analysis computed generation probabilities with a VDJ recombination model fitted to out-of-frame rearrangements, and checked the results against IGoR. In a later analysis, TCR-TCR, TCR-HLA and TCR-CMV co-occurrence was scored with hypergeometric tests, and a repertoire-size bias correction was applied to TCR pairs. To estimate false discovery rates, a later analysis permuted the HLA or CMV assignments 20 times. In a later analysis, co-occurring TCRs were grouped using DBSCAN, with TCRdist sequence similarity added in when clustering inside HLA-allele-positive subsets. Repertoires with fewer than 30,000 or more than 120,000 public chains were left out of co-occurrence clustering, as were four to six repertoires with anomalous nucleotide sharing. TCRdb holds this immuneACCESS table with in-frame rearrangements only. Some clones are missing; in checked studies, unresolved V genes explain under half, and the rest has no known cause. V and J calls and clone size follow that table, whereas D and trimming were derived from the DNA. This sample gives around 150,000 clones in total; around a tenth of them show up just once. Of the sample, 1.8% is held by the ten largest clones.

This TCR was recovered from a male donor in good health and CMV-seronegative. The sample consisted of PBMCs. The chain is made from TRBV7-3 and TRBJ1-2, and possibly TRBD1, on 6 matching bases. The base sequence is TGTGCCAGCAGCAAACCAACCGTCACCCTGGACAGTCCTAACTATGGCTACACCTTC. This yields the protein CASSKPTVTLDSPNYGYTF.